A single sample is the source of the 24 T cell receptor beta chains below, sequenced in a study of T cell responses to AZD1222 COVID-19 vaccine (dated by TCRdb to the early 2020s). The time point label of this sample denotes: baseline before first vaccination. The library was obtained by the immunoSEQ multiplex PCR assay. Not all clones reach the TCRdb copy of this immuneACCESS table, which keeps in-frame sequences only. Checked studies attribute under half of the gap to unresolved V genes and leave the rest unexplained. Counted in this sample were under 150,000 clones; roughly 90% of them appeared once. 1.1% of the sample is taken by the ten largest. Specimen: peripheral blood, collected on day 0 of AZD1222 vaccination. The receptors stem from an adult in good health.

V usage is TRBV30 and J usage is TRBJ1-5; 9 bases are shared with TRBD1. V was clipped by 5 bases and J by 5 bases; unmatched bases: 13. This CDR3 spans 16 amino acids. Germline-derived CDR1 and CDR2 are GTSNPN and SVGIG (reference sequence). The CDR3 sequence: CAWDRGTGLWHQPQHF. The CDR3 DNA is TGTGCCTGGGATCGGGGGACAGGGTTATGGCATCAGCCCCAGCATTTT.

V usage is TRBV5-4 and J usage is TRBJ2-2, with unresolved D. The ends were cut back, 0 bases at V and 7 bases at J, with 13 bases in the middle. The CDR3 sequence is 15 residues long. Germline values: CDR1 SGHNT, CDR2 YYREEE (reference sequence). CDR3 in amino acids: CASSLGLVGNGELFF. The DNA of the CDR3 is TGTGCCAGCAGCTTGGGGCTAGTGGGGAACGGGGAGCTGTTTTTT.

This chain links TRBV10-3 with TRBJ1-1; D may be TRBD1 (6 bases). The CDR3 covers 16 residues. The germline gives CDR1 ENHRY, CDR2 SYGVKD. V gave up 0 bases and J gave up 3 bases, with 14 bases separating them. DNA for the CDR3: TGTGCCATCAGTGAGTCGAAAGTGAGGGGGTACACTGAAGCTTTCTTT. It is translated as CAISESKVRGYTEAFF.

V is TRBV15 and J is TRBJ1-2; D unresolved. The length of the CDR3 is 16 residues. Germline V gene data show CDR1 as LNHNV and CDR2 as YYDKDF (reference sequence). The V gene lost 1 base and the J gene lost 3 bases, with 15 bases spanning the gap. The CDR3, as DNA: TGTGCCACCAGCAGAGCAGACGGCACTTTACACTATGGCTACACCTTC. This encodes CATSRADGTLHYGYTF. The whole variable domain, filled in from reference TRBV15 and TRBJ1-2, reads DAMVIQNPRYQVTQFGKPVTLSCSQTLNHNVMYWYQQKSSQAPKLLFHYYDKDFNNEADTPDNFQSRRPNTSFCFLDIRSPGLGDTAMYLCATSRADGTLHYGYTFGSGTRLTVV.

The chain is built from TRBV10-3 and TRBJ2-5; TRBD1 is a possible D gene (5 bases). The CDR3 totals 11 residues. The germline CDR1 and CDR2 sequences are ENHRY and SYGVKD. Trimming took 8 bases from V and 3 from J, leaving 7 bases between them. The CDR3 reads CAIGAEETQYF. The CDR3 region has the DNA TGTGCCATCGGGGCCGAAGAGACCCAGTACTTC.

CDR3 nucleotides: TGTGCCTGGAGTGTAGGGATGAGGGAACTGTTTTTT. The encoded protein is CAWSVGMRELFF. The rearrangement joins TRBV30 to TRBJ1-4; D is undetermined. This CDR3 contains 12 residues. CDR1 is GTSNPN and CDR2 is SVGIG in the germline V gene (reference sequence). Trimming shortened V by 0 bases and J by 12 bases, and 11 bases separated the two germline ends.

The chain employs TRBV27 and TRBJ1-1; D not certain. Germline CDR1 and CDR2: MNHEY and SMNVEV (reference sequence). CDR3 length: 12 residues. The germline V and J ends were trimmed by 6 bases and 13 bases, with 18 bases remaining between them. CDR3: CASSPRNGAVFF. CDR3 sequence (DNA): TGTGCCAGCAGCCCCAGGAACGGAGCGGTTTTCTTT.

The rearrangement joins TRBV7-9 to TRBJ1-6; maybe TRBD1 (6 bases). The CDR3 sequence is 15 residues long. CDR1 SEHNR and CDR2 FQNEAQ come from the germline V gene (reference sequence). V lost 5 bases and J 5 bases, leaving 13 bases between the germline ends. The CDR3 is CASSGQLFNNSPLHF. The DNA for the CDR3 is TGTGCCAGCAGCGGACAGCTCTTTAATAATTCACCCCTCCACTTT.

The V and J genes are TRBV11-2 and TRBJ2-2; D possibly corresponds to TRBD1 (6 bases). CDR3 size: 15 residues. The V gene's germline CDR1 is SGHAT and CDR2 FQNNGV. V was cut by 1 base and J by 4 bases, with 10 bases left in between. The CDR3 loop is CASSLVRGGTGELFF. Here the CDR3 DNA reads TGTGCCAGCAGCTTAGTACGAGGGGGCACCGGGGAGCTGTTTTTT.

This sequence joins TRBV16 and TRBJ2-5; unclear D gene. CDR1 KGHSY and CDR2 FQNENV come from the germline V gene. The ends were cut back, 0 bases at V and 5 bases at J, with 4 bases in the middle. The CDR3 is made up of 12 amino acids. CDR3 sequence reads: CASSQSRETQYF. The CDR3 DNA is TGTGCCAGCAGCCAATCGCGGGAGACCCAGTACTTC.

The chain uses TRBV12-3 or TRBV12-4 and TRBJ1-6; no reliable D call. The CDR3 length is 12 residues. The V gene lost 2 bases and the J gene lost 6 bases, with 2 bases spanning the gap. The CDR3 sequence is CASSLRNSPLHF. CDR3 sequence (DNA): TGTGCCAGCAGTTTACGTAATTCACCCCTCCACTTT.

The chain recombines TRBV2 with TRBJ1-5, with D unclear. Germline lookup yields CDR1 SNHLY and CDR2 FYNNEI. Deletions cut 5 bases from V and 7 bases from J, with 18 bases between. The CDR3 extends over 15 amino acids. CDR3 DNA: TGTGCCAGCAGTTGGCTAGGACGGGCCACGCAGCCCCAGCATTTT. Translating it yields CASSWLGRATQPQHF.

V gene TRBV28 combines with J gene TRBJ2-3, with D possibly TRBD2 on 6 matching bases. There are 15 residues in the CDR3. Trimming stripped 3 bases from V and 4 bases from J, with 14 bases between. The germline V gene has CDR1 MDHEN and CDR2 SYDVKM. The CDR3 nucleotides are TGTGCCAGCAGTTTGAGTGGGGACTCCGCAGATACGCAGTATTTT. This sequence encodes CASSLSGDSADTQYF.

This sequence joins TRBV5-5 and TRBJ2-7; possibly TRBD2 for D (5 bases). Between the trimmed V and J ends, which lost 2 bases and 3 bases, there was a span of 6 bases. The germline V gene has CDR1 SGHKS and CDR2 YYEKEE (reference sequence). There are 12 residues in the CDR3. CDR3 coding DNA: TGTGCCAGCAGCTTCGGGGTCTACGAGCAGTACTTC. It specifies CASSFGVYEQYF. Full variable domain (missing parts from reference TRBV5-5 and TRBJ2-7): DAGVTQSPTHLIKTRGQQVTLRCSPISGHKSVSWYQQVLGQGPQFIFQYYEKEERGRGNFPDRFSARQFPNYSSELNVNALLLGDSALYLCASSFGVYEQYFGPGTRLTVT.

The V gene is TRBV24-1, the J gene TRBJ2-3; a weak D match, TRBD2 (7 bases). The CDR3 runs 14 residues. Trimming stripped 2 bases from V and 6 bases from J, with 11 bases between. CDR1 and CDR2 (germline): KGHDR, SFDVKD. DNA for the CDR3: TGTGCCACCAGTGATTCAAAGGGGGGGGATACGCAGTATTTT. Translated, it gives CATSDSKGGDTQYF.

The chain links TRBV10-2 to TRBJ1-1; perhaps TRBD1 as D (5 bases). This CDR3 region has 13 residues. Per the germline V gene, CDR1 is WSHSY and CDR2 is SAAADI. The V gene lost 4 bases and the J gene lost 1 base, with 7 bases spanning the gap. Here the CDR3 reads CASSVTGNTEAFF. The CDR3 DNA reads as TGCGCCAGCAGTGTAACAGGGAACACTGAAGCTTTCTTT.

With regard to this clone: Other DNA sequences in this specimen translate into the identical CDR3. The rearrangement joins TRBV2 to TRBJ1-2, with 8 nucleotides matching TRBD1. The CDR3 is 14 amino acids. Germline V lookup: CDR1 SNHLY, CDR2 FYNNEI. J was trimmed by 2 bases and V by 2 bases; bases with no gene match: 1. The CDR3, as DNA: TGTGCCAGCAGTGAACAGGGGGCCAACTATGGCTACACCTTC. The encoded protein is CASSEQGANYGYTF.

The genes are TRBV18 and TRBJ1-2; no clear D. The V gene's germline CDR1 is KGHSH and CDR2 LQKENI. The V and J ends lost 2 bases and 4 bases respectively, with 14 bases between them. The CDR3 runs to 15 residues. The DNA for the CDR3 is TGTGCCAGCTCACCAAGCTCGGTGGCGGGCTATGGCTACACCTTC. It codes for CASSPSSVAGYGYTF. Complete variable domain (other parts from reference TRBV18 and TRBJ1-2): NAGVMQNPRHLVRRRGQEARLRCSPMKGHSHVYWYRQLPEEGLKFMVYLQKENIIDESGMPKERFSAEFPKEGPSILRIQQVVRGDSAAYFCASSPSSVAGYGYTFGSGTRLTVV.

The chain employs TRBV5-1 and TRBJ1-5; D call uncertain. The CDR3 sequence is 13 residues long. CDR1 and CDR2 (germline): SGHRS, YFSETQ. V was clipped by 8 bases and J by 6 bases, with 15 bases between them. The CDR3 bases are TGCGCCAGGCCTATCCTTGCGGGTCAGCCCCAGCATTTT. This gives the protein CARPILAGQPQHF.

The V and J genes are TRBV28 and TRBJ2-1, with 10 bases fitting TRBD1. Trimming removed 6 bases from V and 2 bases from J; junction bases left unmatched: 7. The CDR3 extends over 16 amino acids. Germline lookup yields CDR1 MDHEN and CDR2 SYDVKM. DNA of the CDR3: TGTGCCAGCAGGACGACAGGGGGCAGGGCCTACAATGAGCAGTTCTTC. This codes for CASRTTGGRAYNEQFF.

This chain joins TRBV30 and TRBJ2-7, with 7 bases lining up with TRBD2. The CDR3 loop spans 14 amino acids. CDR1 and CDR2 from the germline V gene are GTSNPN and SVGIG (reference sequence). V lost 0 bases to trimming and J lost 3 bases; unmatched junction nucleotides: 5. CDR3 in amino acids: CAWSVFGRLYEQYF. The CDR3, as DNA: TGTGCCTGGAGTGTATTCGGGAGGCTCTACGAGCAGTACTTC. Drawing the rest from reference TRBV30 and TRBJ2-7, the complete variable domain is SQTIHQWPATLVQPVGSPLSLECTVEGTSNPNLYWYRQAAGRGLQLLFYSVGIGQISSEVPQNLSASRPQDRQFILSSKKLLLSDSGFYLCAWSVFGRLYEQYFGPGTRLTVT.

The J gene is TRBJ2-2, the V gene TRBV6-4; 7 nucleotides line up with TRBD1. The CDR3 consists of 15 residues. Germline V gene sequence: CDR1 MRHNA, CDR2 SNTAGT. Unmatched junction bases numbered 4, after V lost 2 bases and J lost 4 bases. The CDR3 DNA reads TGTGCCAGCAGTGACAAGAACAGGGGCACCGGGGAGCTGTTTTTT. Amino acid sequence: CASSDKNRGTGELFF.

This clone was found once. The chain couples TRBV29-1 to TRBJ1-1; the match to TRBD1 covers 9 bases. After removal of 4 bases from V and 3 bases from J, the junction contained 6 bases not matched to a gene. The germline gives CDR1 SQVTM, CDR2 ANQGSEA. The CDR3 spans 14 residues. The CDR3 sequence is CSVVPGTGYTEAFF. In DNA, the CDR3 is TGCAGCGTTGTCCCCGGGACAGGGTACACTGAAGCTTTCTTT.

The chain couples TRBV28 to TRBJ2-3, with 7 bases matching TRBD1. The CDR3 loop spans 14 amino acids. V lost 3 bases to trimming and J lost 4 bases; unmatched junction nucleotides: 4. Germline V gives CDR1 MDHEN, CDR2 SYDVKM. CDR3 nucleotides: TGTGCCAGCAGTTTGACAGGGTCGGCAGATACGCAGTATTTT. Translation: CASSLTGSADTQYF. The full variable domain, its missing parts supplied by reference TRBV28 and TRBJ2-3, is DVKVTQSSRYLVKRTGEKVFLECVQDMDHENMFWYRQDPGLGLRLIYFSYDVKMKEKGDIPEGYSVSREKKERFSLILESASTNQTSMYLCASSLTGSADTQYFGPGTRLTVL.